The following is a TCR beta chain sequence with its context. Clones were read by immunoSEQ multiplex PCR, and TCRdb kept only the in-frame ones, dropping some. The repertoire holds approximately 200,000 clones, with 85% to 90% as singletons. J lost 5 bases, V lost 1 base, and 5 bases had no gene match. CDR1 SGDLS and CDR2 YYNGEE come from the germline V gene. CDR3 length equals 14 residues. This entry is derived from a study of blood T cell repertoires in COVID-19. The sequencing input was peripheral blood. The chain carries TRBV9 and TRBJ2-5, with 7 bases identical to TRBD2. The receptor comes from a woman aged 60-70 years with acute or convalescent COVID-19. Written as DNA, the CDR3 is TGTGCCAGCAGCGTAACAGCGGGAAGTGAGACCCAGTACTTC. Its protein product is CASSVTAGSETQYF.